These 14 T cell receptor beta chains originate from one sample sequenced in a study of blood T cells in healthy people across ages. With a J-beta primer mix and a sample-barcoded 5' primer, a second PCR ran roughly 7 to 11 cycles. MiXCR, run by TCRdb on the 5' RACE reads, gives a single entry per CDR3 protein. The profile shows about a million distinct CDR3 sequences, roughly 47% of them singletons. The source material was blood. The receptors were sampled from a woman aged 55-70 years in good health.

This chain connects TRBV27 to TRBJ2-1; D possibly corresponds to TRBD2 (5 bases). In germline, CDR1 is MNHEY, CDR2 SMNVEV (reference sequence). V lost 0 bases and J 7 bases, leaving 10 bases between the germline ends. The CDR3 runs 14 residues. The CDR3 region has the DNA TGTGCCAGCAGTTTATCTCGGGGTGGAAATGAGCAGTTCTTC. Protein sequence: CASSLSRGGNEQFF.

As concerns this clonotype: One end of the junction is discordant with germline, which a read error may explain. The rearrangement uses TRBV7-2 and TRBJ2-1, with D tentatively TRBD2 (5 bases). This CDR3 contains 13 residues. Germline CDR1 reads SGHTA; CDR2 reads FQGNSA. CDR3 in DNA: TGTGCCAGCAGCGTAGCGAGACAATATGAGCAGTTCTTC. As protein: CASSVARQYEQFF.

This clonotype was counted between two and nine times. CDR3 loop: CASSPSRGQISYGYTF. The CDR3 coding sequence is TGTGCCAGCAGTCCAAGCAGGGGGCAAATTAGCTATGGCTACACCTTC. This chain connects TRBV27 to TRBJ1-2; TRBD1 agrees at 8 bases. The CDR3 is 16 residues long. Germline trimming cut 5 bases from V and 4 bases from J; bases unmatched to any gene: 12. Germline-derived CDR1 and CDR2 are MNHEY and SMNVEV (reference sequence).

The J gene is TRBJ1-3, the V gene TRBV28; D unclear. Germline CDR1 MDHEN, CDR2 SYDVKM. The CDR3 covers 13 residues. Trimming took 7 bases from V and 4 from J, leaving 11 bases between them. The CDR3, as DNA: TGTGCCAGCACCGGGAGGGCCGGAAACACCATATATTTT. Amino acids: CASTGRAGNTIYF.

J is TRBJ2-5 and V is TRBV7-8; a weak D match, TRBD1 (6 bases). The germline V gene has CDR1 SGHVS and CDR2 FQNEAQ. There are 16 residues in the CDR3. Deletions cut 4 bases from V and 1 base from J, with 16 bases between. The CDR3 reads CASSSSLGQIQETQYF. The CDR3 DNA reads as TGTGCCAGCAGCTCCAGCCTAGGACAGATCCAAGAGACCCAGTACTTC.

Only one count was recorded for this clonotype. The CDR3 DNA follows: TGTGCCAGCAGCGAACAGGGTCGTGAAGCTTTCTTT. Its protein is CASSEQGREAFF. This chain joins TRBV7-9 and TRBJ1-1, with D perhaps TRBD1 (6 bases). The germline V and J ends were trimmed by 5 bases and 7 bases, with 11 bases remaining between them. Germline values: CDR1 SEHNR, CDR2 FQNEAQ (reference sequence). This CDR3 has 12 amino acids.

This chain connects TRBV28 to TRBJ2-3; 8 bases agree with TRBD1. Losses at the gene ends were 6 bases for V and 2 bases for J; bases not matched to a gene: 7. CDR1 and CDR2 (germline): MDHEN, SYDVKM. This CDR3 comprises 15 residues. CDR3 in amino acids: CASRIQGADTDTQYF. The DNA of the CDR3 is TGTGCCAGCAGAATCCAGGGGGCTGACACAGATACGCAGTATTTT.

This clonotype was counted a few times. For the CDR3, the DNA is TGCGCCAGCAGCCAAGTGTTCATAGCGGGAGGGGGCAATGAGCAGTTCTTC. It translates to CASSQVFIAGGGNEQFF. The V call is TRBV4-1, the J call TRBJ2-1, with 11 positions matching TRBD2. J gave up 6 bases and V 1 base, and 8 bases lay outside the gene matches. The germline CDR1 and CDR2 sequences are MGHRA and YSYEKL. The CDR3 consists of 17 residues.

CDR3 residues: CASSHLATQETQYF. DNA for the CDR3: TGTGCCAGCAGCCACCTAGCGACCCAAGAGACCCAGTACTTC. This chain links TRBV3-1 with TRBJ2-4; maybe TRBD2 (6 bases). Matching the DNA end better, TRBJ2-5 makes the J call doubtful. The CDR3 extends over 14 amino acids. Germline-derived CDR1 and CDR2 are LGHDT and YNNKEL (reference sequence).

This chain uses TRBV29-1 with TRBJ1-5, with D tentatively TRBD1 (5 bases). The CDR3 length is 15 residues. Trimming shortened V by 6 bases and J by 6 bases, and 21 bases separated the two germline ends. The V gene's germline CDR1 is SQVTM and CDR2 ANQGSEA. Here the CDR3 reads CSVFIGRGGTQPQHF. CDR3 sequence (DNA): TGCAGCGTGTTTATCGGACGGGGGGGTACTCAGCCCCAGCATTTT. The entire variable domain, with the rest obtained from reference TRBV29-1 and TRBJ1-5, is as follows: SAVISQKPSRDICQRGTSLTIQCQVDSQVTMMFWYRQQPGQSLTLIATANQGSEATYESGFVIDKFPISRPNLTFSTLTVSNMSPEDSSIYLCSVFIGRGGTQPQHFGDGTRLSIL.

This chain links TRBV7-2 with TRBJ2-3; maybe TRBD2 (5 bases). CDR1 SGHTA and CDR2 FQGNSA come from the germline V gene. CDR3 length: 14 residues. V was cut by 5 bases and J by 1 base, with 10 bases left in between. The CDR3 protein is CASSMARGTDTQYF. CDR3 bases: TGTGCCAGCAGCATGGCGAGGGGCACAGATACGCAGTATTTT.

V usage is TRBV6-2 or TRBV6-3 and J usage is TRBJ2-3, with TRBD2 matching 7 bases. The CDR3 runs 13 residues. The J segment lost 5 bases and the V segment lost 5 bases, leaving 4 bases of the junction unmatched. Per the germline V gene, CDR1 is MNHEY and CDR2 is SVGEGT. CDR3 in amino acids: CASSKLAVDTQYF. The CDR3 DNA reads TGTGCCAGCAGTAAGCTAGCGGTAGATACGCAGTATTTT.

The V and J genes are TRBV7-9 and TRBJ2-3; D tentatively fits TRBD1 or TRBD2 (5 bases each). V was trimmed by 11 bases and J by 2 bases, leaving 26 bases between them. The CDR3 has 17 amino acids. CDR1 and CDR2 (germline): SEHNR, FQNEAQ (reference sequence). CDR3 nucleotide sequence: TGTGCCGGCACCCCGACCGGGGCCCAACCTCCCACAGATACGCAGTATTTT. This codes for CAGTPTGAQPPTDTQYF. Variable domain in full (rest from reference TRBV7-9 and TRBJ2-3): DTGVSQNPRHKITKRGQNVTFRCDPISEHNRLYWYRQTLGQGPEFLTYFQNEAQLEKSRLLSDRFSAERPKGSFSTLEIQRTEQGDSAMYLCAGTPTGAQPPTDTQYFGPGTRLTVL.

This rearrangement joins TRBV20-1 to TRBJ2-7; 11 positions match TRBD2. The CDR3 extends over 14 amino acids. Germline CDR1 DFQATT, CDR2 SNEGSKA (reference sequence). Trimming removed 7 bases from V and 3 bases from J; junction bases left unmatched: 8. The CDR3 DNA sequence: TGCAGTGTAGCGGGAGGGCCATCCCTCTACGAGCAGTACTTC. Translating it yields CSVAGGPSLYEQYF.